This T cell receptor (beta chain) is from a study of blood T cell repertoires in COVID-19. The wider study: Nucleic acid was either cDNA or gDNA, and it came from T cells, B-cell-depleted T cells, or PBMCs.

V trimming: 4 bases; J trimming: 7 bases; junction bases outside the gene matches: 7. This CDR3 comprises 15 residues. Germline CDR1 is LNHDA and CDR2 is SQIVND (reference sequence). TCRdb's copy holds only in-frame clones and misses some; the assay was immunoSEQ multiplex PCR. The sample comprises about 290,000 clones, around 90% of which are singletons, and around 1.7% rests with the top ten. V usage is TRBV19 and J usage is TRBJ1-6; 7 bases are a match to TRBD1. This sequence originates from a middle-aged woman who had recovered from COVID-19. The sequencing input was PBMCs or T cells enriched from blood (not recorded which). The CDR3 nucleotides are TGTGCCAGTAGTACTTTGGGACAGTTCAATTCACCCCTCCACTTT. As protein: CASSTLGQFNSPLHF. The full variable domain, with the rest looked up from reference TRBV19 and TRBJ1-6, is DGGITQSPKYLFRKEGQNVTLSCEQNLNHDAMYWYRQDPGQGLRLIYYSQIVNDFQKGDIAEGYSVSREKKESFPLTVTSAQKNPTAFYLCASSTLGQFNSPLHFGNGTRLTVT.